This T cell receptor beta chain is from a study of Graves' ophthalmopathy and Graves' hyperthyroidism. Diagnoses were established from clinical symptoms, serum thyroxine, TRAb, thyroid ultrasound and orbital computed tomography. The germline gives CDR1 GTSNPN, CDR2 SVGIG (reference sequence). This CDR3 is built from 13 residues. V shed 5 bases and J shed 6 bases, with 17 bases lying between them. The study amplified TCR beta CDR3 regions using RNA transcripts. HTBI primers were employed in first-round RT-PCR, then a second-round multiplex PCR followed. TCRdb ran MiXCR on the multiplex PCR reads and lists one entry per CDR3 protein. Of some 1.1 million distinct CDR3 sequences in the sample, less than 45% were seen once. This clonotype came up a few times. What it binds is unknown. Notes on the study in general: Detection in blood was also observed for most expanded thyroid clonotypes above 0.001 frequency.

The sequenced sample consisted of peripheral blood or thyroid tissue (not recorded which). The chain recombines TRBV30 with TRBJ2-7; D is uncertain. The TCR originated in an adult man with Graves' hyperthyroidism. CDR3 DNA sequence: TGTGCCTGGGGTCGGACCAGGTTGGGCGAGCAGTACTTC. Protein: CAWGRTRLGEQYF.